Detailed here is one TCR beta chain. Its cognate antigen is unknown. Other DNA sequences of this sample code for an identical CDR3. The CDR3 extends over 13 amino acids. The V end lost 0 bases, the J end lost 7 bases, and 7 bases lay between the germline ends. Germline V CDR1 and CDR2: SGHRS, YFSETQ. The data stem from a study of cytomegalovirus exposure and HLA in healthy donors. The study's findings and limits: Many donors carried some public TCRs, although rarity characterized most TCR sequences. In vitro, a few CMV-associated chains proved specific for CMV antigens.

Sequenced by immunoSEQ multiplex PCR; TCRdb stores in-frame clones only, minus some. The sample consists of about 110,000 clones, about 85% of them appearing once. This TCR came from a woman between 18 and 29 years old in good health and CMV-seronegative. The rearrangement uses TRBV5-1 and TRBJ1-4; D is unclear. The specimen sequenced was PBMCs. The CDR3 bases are TGCGCCAGCAGCTTGGGAAGAGGTGAAAAACTGTTTTTT. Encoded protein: CASSLGRGEKLFF.